The 23 T cell receptor beta chains presented below share a single source sample, sequenced in a study of a mutant IDH1 vaccine in newly diagnosed glioma. Assay used: immunoSEQ multiplex PCR; TCRdb lists only in-frame clones, some missing. The data show around 24,000 clones, around 80% seen once. The time point here: week 11, during vaccination. Vaccinated patients received 300 ug of mutant IDH1 20-mer peptide per dose, with topical imiquimod. Their recognized antigens are unknown. The material sequenced was PBMCs, taken from a glioma patient whose treatment included an IDH1 peptide vaccine. These receptors came from a man aged 40-49 years with glioma.

The chain has TRBV6-5 and TRBJ1-2, with unresolved D. V dropped 7 bases and J dropped 5 bases, with 20 bases sitting between them. Germline V gene lookup returns CDR1 MNHEY and CDR2 SVGAGI. The CDR3 runs 15 residues. CDR3 DNA: TGTGCCAGCACCCTCGGGTCAGCTGGGGTTTATGGCTACACCTTC. Residues: CASTLGSAGVYGYTF.

The gene calls are TRBV9 and TRBJ1-4, with D perhaps TRBD1 (6 bases). Germline CDR1 and CDR2: SGDLS and YYNGEE. This CDR3 is built from 18 residues. The ends were cut back, 4 bases at V and 0 bases at J, with 19 bases in the middle. CDR3 DNA sequence: TGTGCCAGCAGCCCGAGGGGGGAAAGGAGTTCAACTAATGAAAAACTGTTTTTT. Translation gives CASSPRGERSSTNEKLFF. Full variable domain (outside the CDR3, taken from reference TRBV9 and TRBJ1-4): DSGVTQTPKHLITATGQRVTLRCSPRSGDLSVYWYQQSLDQGLQFLIQYYNGEERAKGNILERFSAQQFPDLHSELNLSSLELGDSALYFCASSPRGERSSTNEKLFFGSGTQLSVL.

The genes are TRBV19 and TRBJ1-4, with D unclear. This CDR3 is 17 amino acids long. Between the trimmed V and J ends, which lost 3 bases and 0 bases, there was a span of 14 bases. Per germline, CDR1 LNHDA and CDR2 SQIVND (reference sequence). CDR3 bases: TGTGCCAGTAGTATGACCCCGGACCCCGCAACTAATGAAAAACTGTTTTTT. As protein: CASSMTPDPATNEKLFF.

This clone has more than one count but fewer than ten. The chain links TRBV10-2 to TRBJ1-5; maybe TRBD1 (6 bases). Looked up from germline, CDR1 is WSHSY and CDR2 is SAAADI. V shed 2 bases and J shed 3 bases, with 17 bases lying between them. CDR3 length: 17 residues. CDR3 nucleotides: TGCGCCAGCAGTGAGCGACAAGGGGGGTGGATCAATCAGCCCCAGCATTTT. It specifies CASSERQGGWINQPQHF.

The genes are TRBV11-2 and TRBJ2-7; TRBD2 matches at 11 bases. The CDR3 loop spans 13 amino acids. The germline gives CDR1 SGHAT, CDR2 FQNNGV. V lost 5 bases and J lost 6; bases outside the gene matches: 3. This chain's CDR3 is CASSAGLAGEQYF. The CDR3 DNA is TGTGCCAGCAGCGCAGGACTAGCGGGCGAGCAGTACTTC. Looking up the rest from reference TRBV11-2 and TRBJ2-7 gives the full variable domain: EAGVAQSPRYKIIEKRQSVAFWCNPISGHATLYWYQQILGQGPKLLIQFQNNGVVDDSQLPKDRFSAERLKGVDSTLKIQPAKLEDSAVYLCASSAGLAGEQYFGPGTRLTVT.

In this sample, this clone turned up once. V and J are TRBV6-4 and TRBJ2-7; 11 bases match TRBD2. Germline loops: CDR1 MRHNA, CDR2 SNTAGT. The V gene end was trimmed by 2 bases and the J gene end by 4 bases; junction bases not matched to a gene: 4. This CDR3 has 15 residues. This chain's CDR3 is CASSDITSGSYEQYF. Written as DNA, the CDR3 is TGTGCCAGCAGTGACATCACTAGCGGGAGTTACGAGCAGTACTTC.

The V gene is TRBV7-6, the J gene TRBJ2-5; TRBD1 might be the D (6 bases). V lost 3 bases and J lost 3, with 8 bases in between. CDR1 and CDR2 from the germline V gene are SGHVS and FNYEAQ. The CDR3 sequence is 13 residues long. The DNA of the CDR3 is TGTGCCAGCAGCTTTTCAGGGGAAGAGACCCAGTACTTC. Translated: CASSFSGEETQYF. The complete variable domain, with remaining parts taken from reference TRBV7-6 and TRBJ2-5, reads GAGVSQSPRYKVTKRGQDVALRCDPISGHVSLYWYRQALGQGPEFLTYFNYEAQQDKSGLPNDRFSAERPEGSISTLTIQRTEQRDSAMYRCASSFSGEETQYFGPGTRLLVL.

V gene TRBV9 combines with J gene TRBJ2-3; 10 bases are shared with TRBD2. V shed 1 base, J shed 1 base, and the junction held 12 bases outside the gene matches. This CDR3 contains 19 residues. Germline V lookup: CDR1 SGDLS, CDR2 YYNGEE. CDR3 residues: CASSVRGSGRLSGTDTQYF. The DNA of the CDR3 is TGTGCCAGCAGCGTAAGAGGTAGCGGGAGGTTGTCTGGCACAGATACGCAGTATTTT.

For this clone: One end of the junction does not line up with germline, which may come from a read error. J is TRBJ1-5 and V is TRBV6-5; 7 bases line up with TRBD1. Germline V gene lookup returns CDR1 MNHEY and CDR2 SVGAGI. The CDR3 totals 12 residues. The CDR3 reads CASSSLDRPPYF. The CDR3 coding sequence is TGTGCCAGCAGTTCCCTGGACAGGCCGCCCTATTTT.

This rearrangement joins TRBV5-1 to TRBJ2-1, with TRBD2 matching over 11 bases. Germline CDR1 is SGHRS and CDR2 is YFSETQ. This CDR3 region has 14 residues. V lost 5 bases and J lost 7; bases outside the gene matches: 5. CDR3 sequence: CASSSTSGRNEQFF. The CDR3 DNA follows: TGCGCCAGCAGTTCCACTAGCGGGAGAAATGAGCAGTTCTTC.

The CDR3 loop is CASSLDRTGIYGYTF. DNA of the CDR3: TGTGCCAGCAGCTTAGACCGGACAGGGATATATGGCTACACCTTC. The chain employs TRBV11-2 and TRBJ1-2; 8 bases match TRBD1. Trimming removed 0 bases from V and 5 bases from J; junction bases left unmatched: 5. Germline V gene data show CDR1 as SGHAT and CDR2 as FQNNGV. The CDR3 contains 15 residues. Complete variable domain (other parts from reference TRBV11-2 and TRBJ1-2): EAGVAQSPRYKIIEKRQSVAFWCNPISGHATLYWYQQILGQGPKLLIQFQNNGVVDDSQLPKDRFSAERLKGVDSTLKIQPAKLEDSAVYLCASSLDRTGIYGYTFGSGTRLTVV.

The chain recombines TRBV2 with TRBJ1-5, with a tentative D call TRBD1 (6 bases). CDR3 length: 13 residues. CDR1 is SNHLY, CDR2 FYNNEI, per germline. With 8 bases removed from V and 1 base from J, the gap between germline ends came to 9 bases. CDR3 DNA: TGTGCCAGCCACAGGGACAGCAATCAGCCCCAGCATTTT. This translates into CASHRDSNQPQHF. Together with reference TRBV2 and TRBJ1-5, the CDR3 gives the full variable domain: EPEVTQTPSHQVTQMGQEVILRCVPISNHLYFYWYRQILGQKVEFLVSFYNNEISEKSEIFDDQFSVERPDGSNFTLKIRSTKLEDSAMYFCASHRDSNQPQHFGDGTRLSIL.

This clone was observed a handful of times. The genes are TRBV4-2 and TRBJ2-2; D is possibly TRBD1 (6 bases). V lost 3 bases and J lost 4, with 12 bases in between. CDR3 length: 15 amino acids. CDR1 is LGHNA, CDR2 YNFKEQ, per germline. The CDR3 DNA sequence: TGTGCCAGCAGCCAGGCTACAGGGAGCACCGGGGAGCTGTTTTTT. Protein: CASSQATGSTGELFF.

CDR3: CASSSRLAGGQETQYF. DNA of the CDR3: TGTGCCAGCAGCTCACGACTAGCGGGAGGGCAAGAGACCCAGTACTTC. The chain uses TRBV11-3 and TRBJ2-5, with 14 bases identical to TRBD2. The V gene end was trimmed by 4 bases and the J gene end by 2 bases; junction bases not matched to a gene: 3. This CDR3 has 16 residues. Germline assignment: CDR1 SGHNT and CDR2 YENEEA.

The chain employs TRBV6-1 and TRBJ1-5; possibly TRBD1 for D (6 bases). This CDR3 is built from 15 residues. V lost 6 bases and J 0 bases, leaving 12 bases between the germline ends. CDR1 MNHNS and CDR2 SASEGT come from the germline V gene. CDR3 region: CASRPQGPSNQPQHF. The CDR3 coding sequence is TGTGCCAGCAGACCCCAGGGGCCTAGCAATCAGCCCCAGCATTTT.

This sequence joins TRBV15 and TRBJ2-5; D call uncertain. V lost 4 bases and J lost 4, with 7 bases in between. The CDR3 is 12 residues long. Germline CDR1 reads LNHNV; CDR2 reads YYDKDF (reference sequence). The CDR3 sequence: CATSNIGETQYF. The CDR3 DNA sequence: TGTGCCACCAGCAACATAGGAGAGACCCAGTACTTC.

This clone appeared a single time. This chain joins TRBV18 and TRBJ2-2, with a possible D match to TRBD2 (5 bases). V lost 2 bases and J 7 bases, leaving 14 bases between the germline ends. CDR3 length: 15 amino acids. From germline, CDR1 is KGHSH and CDR2 LQKENI. CDR3 protein: CASSPSNSGSGELFF. In nucleotides, the CDR3 is TGTGCCAGCTCACCATCTAACTCGGGGAGCGGGGAGCTGTTTTTT.

This chain uses TRBV7-2 with TRBJ1-1; no clear D gene. Trimming shortened V by 4 bases and J by 0 bases, and 3 bases separated the two germline ends. The CDR3 covers 12 residues. CDR1 and CDR2 (germline): SGHTA, FQGNSA. CDR3 sequence reads: CASSYLNTEAFF. CDR3 bases: TGTGCCAGCAGCTACCTGAACACTGAAGCTTTCTTT.

The J gene is TRBJ2-7, the V gene TRBV5-1, with TRBD2 identical over 7 bases. Germline V lookup: CDR1 SGHRS, CDR2 YFSETQ. J was trimmed by 2 bases and V by 2 bases; bases with no gene match: 10. The CDR3 runs to 16 residues. CDR3 nucleotide sequence: TGCGCCAGCAGCTTTTCCCCAGCGGGAAGTACCTACGAGCAGTACTTC. This gives the protein CASSFSPAGSTYEQYF.

V is TRBV29-1 and J is TRBJ1-2; 7 bases are a match to TRBD1. CDR1 is SQVTM, CDR2 ANQGSEA, per germline. The CDR3 runs to 14 residues. The ends lost 4 bases at V and 2 bases at J; junction bases unmatched: 7. CDR3 bases: TGCAGCGTTGTGGAGGGAGGGGGCAACTATGGCTACACCTTC. Protein product: CSVVEGGGNYGYTF.

The chain links TRBV5-1 to TRBJ2-7, with D maybe TRBD2 (5 bases). Germline V lookup: CDR1 SGHRS, CDR2 YFSETQ. V gave up 7 bases and J gave up 3 bases, with 14 bases separating them. The CDR3 has 13 amino acids. In DNA, the CDR3 is TGCGCCAGCGGGAGCGGTGATTACTACGAGCAGTACTTC. It encodes CASGSGDYYEQYF.

The count of this clone is one. The J gene is TRBJ1-2, the V gene TRBV7-2; no definite D call. Germline CDR1 and CDR2: SGHTA and FQGNSA. The CDR3 sequence is 15 residues long. V was cut by 7 bases and J by 1 base, with 16 bases left in between. The CDR3 DNA reads as TGTGCCAGCACCACCGGGAGGGCCCTTAACTATGGCTACACCTTC. This gives the protein CASTTGRALNYGYTF.

This chain's CDR3 is CASHKGAGDGETQYF. The CDR3 DNA reads as TGTGCCAGCCATAAGGGAGCGGGAGATGGAGAGACCCAGTACTTC. V is TRBV2 and J is TRBJ2-5, with TRBD2 identical over 8 bases. The CDR3 has 15 residues. The V gene end was trimmed by 8 bases and the J gene end by 4 bases; junction bases not matched to a gene: 12. Germline loops: CDR1 SNHLY, CDR2 FYNNEI.